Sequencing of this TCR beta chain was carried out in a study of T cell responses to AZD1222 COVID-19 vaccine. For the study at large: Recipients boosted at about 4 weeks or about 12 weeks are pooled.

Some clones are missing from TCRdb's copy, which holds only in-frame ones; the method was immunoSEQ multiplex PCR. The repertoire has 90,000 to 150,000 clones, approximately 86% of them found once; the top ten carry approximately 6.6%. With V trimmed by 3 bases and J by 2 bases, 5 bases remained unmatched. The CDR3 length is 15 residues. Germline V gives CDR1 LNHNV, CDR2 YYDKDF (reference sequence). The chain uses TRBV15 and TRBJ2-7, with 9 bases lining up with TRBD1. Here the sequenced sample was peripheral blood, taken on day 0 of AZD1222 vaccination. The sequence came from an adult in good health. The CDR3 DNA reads TGTGCCACCAGCAGGGACAGGGGATGGACCTACGAGCAGTACTTC. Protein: CATSRDRGWTYEQYF.